This TCR beta chain originates from a study of early T cells in non-severe SARS-CoV-2 infection. TCRdb fed the 5' RACE reads into MiXCR, producing one record per CDR3 protein. The data hold some 76,000 distinct CDR3 sequences, with approximately 13% observed a single time. This clonotype was counted between two and nine times. Trimming stripped 2 bases from V and 9 bases from J, with 20 bases between. CDR1 and CDR2 (germline): SQVTM, ANQGSEA. The CDR3 sequence is 15 residues long. V gene TRBV29-1 combines with J gene TRBJ2-1; weak D call: TRBD2 (6 bases). This sequence was found in an adult who was a healthcare worker with PCR-confirmed SARS-CoV-2 infection or an uninfected control (not recorded which). The sequenced sample consisted of whole blood. CDR3 region: CSVERGAGTASEQFF. Written as DNA, the CDR3 is TGCAGCGTTGAAAGGGGTGCGGGGACTGCCAGTGAGCAGTTCTTC.